The 12 T cell receptor beta chains listed next were all sequenced from one sample in a study of blood T cell repertoires in COVID-19. Assay: immunoSEQ multiplex PCR; the TCRdb copy retains only in-frame clones and omits some. The table records over 300,000 clones, approximately 85% of them present only once. The sample comprised PBMCs or T cells enriched from blood (not recorded which). The receptors come from a man aged 30 to 45 who had recovered from COVID-19.

The genes are TRBV7-3 and TRBJ1-1; 9 nucleotides match TRBD1. The V and J ends lost 5 bases and 11 bases, in that order; junction bases with no gene match: 9. Germline CDR1 reads SGHTA; CDR2 reads FQGTGA. The CDR3 runs 13 residues. The CDR3 is CASSLDRGQGAFF. The CDR3, as DNA: TGTGCCAGCAGCCTCGACAGAGGACAGGGGGCTTTCTTT.

The J gene is TRBJ1-5, the V gene TRBV6-5, with D possibly being TRBD1 (5 bases). The length of the CDR3 is 13 residues. Trimming removed 6 bases from V and 4 bases from J, with 10 bases in between. The V gene's germline CDR1 is MNHEY and CDR2 SVGAGI. The CDR3, as DNA: TGTGCCAGCAGGCAGGAGGGGAATCAGCCCCAGCATTTT. This gives the protein CASRQEGNQPQHF.

The chain carries TRBV5-6 and TRBJ1-3; 7 bases agree with TRBD1. Losses at the gene ends were 3 bases for V and 4 bases for J; bases not matched to a gene: 1. The V gene's germline CDR1 is SGHDT and CDR2 YYEEEE. This CDR3 region has 13 residues. This chain's CDR3 is CASSYRGGNTIYF. The CDR3 nucleotides are TGTGCCAGCAGCTACAGGGGCGGAAACACCATATATTTT.

V gene TRBV4-3 combines with J gene TRBJ1-2; the D gene is possibly TRBD1 (6 bases). The CDR3 contains 15 residues. Trimming took 1 base from V and 5 from J, leaving 14 bases between them. Per germline, CDR1 LGHNA and CDR2 YSLEER. This chain's CDR3 is CASSQGGQGRYGYTF. CDR3 sequence (DNA): TGCGCCAGCAGCCAAGGGGGGCAGGGACGGTATGGCTACACCTTC.

The rearrangement joins TRBV29-1 to TRBJ2-1; 7 bases agree with TRBD1. From germline, CDR1 is SQVTM and CDR2 ANQGSEA. CDR3 length: 13 residues. V gave up 4 bases and J gave up 5 bases; unmatched junction bases: 5. The CDR3 DNA is TGCAGCGTTGCAGAGACAGGGAACAATGAGCAGTTCTTC. It translates to CSVAETGNNEQFF.

The V gene is TRBV9, the J gene TRBJ1-5, with a possible D match to TRBD1 (5 bases). Trimming stripped 0 bases from V and 2 bases from J, with 9 bases between. Germline V gene lookup returns CDR1 SGDLS and CDR2 YYNGEE. The CDR3 length is 15 residues. The CDR3 protein is CASSVDVRGNQPQHF. CDR3 nucleotides: TGTGCCAGCAGCGTAGATGTCAGGGGCAATCAGCCCCAGCATTTT. The full variable domain, its missing parts supplied by reference TRBV9 and TRBJ1-5, is DSGVTQTPKHLITATGQRVTLRCSPRSGDLSVYWYQQSLDQGLQFLIQYYNGEERAKGNILERFSAQQFPDLHSELNLSSLELGDSALYFCASSVDVRGNQPQHFGDGTRLSIL.

This clone is a singleton in its sample. This sequence joins TRBV2 and TRBJ1-2; perhaps TRBD1 as D (5 bases). CDR1 and CDR2 (germline): SNHLY, FYNNEI. V lost 5 bases to trimming and J lost 8 bases, with 12 bases between them. The CDR3 has 12 residues. This CDR3 reads CASSPDSPGYTF. The CDR3 region has the DNA TGTGCCAGCAGTCCCGACAGCCCAGGCTACACCTTC.

The genes are TRBV19 and TRBJ2-3, with D uncertain. CDR1 and CDR2 (germline): LNHDA, SQIVND (reference sequence). Trimming stripped 1 base from V and 5 bases from J, with 10 bases between. The CDR3 is 14 amino acids. This CDR3 reads CASSIVETGDTQYF. In DNA, the CDR3 is TGTGCCAGTAGTATAGTTGAAACTGGAGATACGCAGTATTTT.

This clone has a handful of counts. This sequence joins TRBV7-3 and TRBJ2-4; D not certain. Germline CDR1 and CDR2: SGHTA and FQGTGA. The CDR3 sequence is 13 residues long. V was pared by 2 bases and J by 7 bases, with 9 bases between. The CDR3 DNA reads as TGTGCCAGCAGCTTAGAAGCGCGGAACATTCAGTACTTC. This sequence encodes CASSLEARNIQYF. The variable domain in full, completed from reference TRBV7-3 and TRBJ2-4, reads GAGVSQTPSNKVTEKGKYVELRCDPISGHTALYWYRQSLGQGPEFLIYFQGTGAADDSGLPNDRFFAVRPEGSVSTLKIQRTERGDSAVYLCASSLEARNIQYFGAGTRLSVL.

This clone was detected only once. The chain is built from TRBV5-1 and TRBJ2-3; D is perhaps TRBD1 (6 bases). Trimming removed 0 bases from V and 5 bases from J, with 13 bases in between. Per germline, CDR1 SGHRS and CDR2 YFSETQ. This CDR3 comprises 15 residues. CDR3 nucleotide sequence: TGCGCCAGCAGCTTGGGGGGGCCCCGGGGAGATACGCAGTATTTT. Encoded protein: CASSLGGPRGDTQYF.

The V and J genes are TRBV3-1 (or the pseudogene TRBV3-2) and TRBJ2-7; 13 bases agree with TRBD2. CDR1 LGHDT and CDR2 YNNKEL come from the germline V gene (reference sequence). CDR3 length equals 15 residues. V gave up 2 bases and J gave up 2 bases; unmatched junction bases: 0. The CDR3 DNA reads as TGTGCCAGCAGCCAAACTAGCGGGGGGGCCTACGAGCAGTACTTC. Translated, it gives CASSQTSGGAYEQYF.

V usage is TRBV11-2 and J usage is TRBJ1-1, with no clear D. The CDR3 loop spans 11 amino acids. CDR1 is SGHAT and CDR2 is FQNNGV in the germline V gene. The V and J ends lost 5 bases and 5 bases respectively, with 6 bases between them. CDR3 nucleotide sequence: TGTGCCAGCAGCCCTTTAACTGAAGCTTTCTTT. This sequence encodes CASSPLTEAFF.